This entry lists 16 T cell receptor beta chains sequenced from one sample in a study of blood T cell repertoires in COVID-19 (dated by TCRdb to 2020 to 2022). The method behind the library was the immunoSEQ multiplex PCR assay. The table was pulled from immuneACCESS by TCRdb, which kept in-frame rearrangements only. Such tables lose some clones; where checked, under half of the loss comes from unresolved V genes, and the rest has no known cause. The sample table contains under 150,000 clones; only one count was recorded for more than 70% of them. The ten largest clones represent approximately 2.5% of the sample. Sequencing used peripheral blood. The receptor set was obtained from a human donor in a cohort sampled during active COVID-19.

This clone was counted once. This specimen includes other DNA sequences encoding the same CDR3. This chain uses TRBV7-2 with TRBJ2-3; 12 nucleotides line up with TRBD2. This CDR3 comprises 16 residues. V was pared by 1 base and J by 1 base, with 0 bases of the junction left unmatched. Germline loops: CDR1 SGHTA, CDR2 FQGNSA. CDR3 protein: CASSLGLAGGTDTQYF. The CDR3 DNA follows: TGTGCCAGCAGCTTAGGACTAGCGGGGGGCACAGATACGCAGTATTTT.

The chain is built from TRBV7-8 and TRBJ2-1; 10 bases agree with TRBD2. CDR3 length: 18 residues. Germline lookup yields CDR1 SGHVS and CDR2 FQNEAQ. The ends lost 5 bases at V and 3 bases at J; junction bases unmatched: 13. The chain's CDR3 is CASSPRTGLAGDYNEQFF. CDR3 sequence (DNA): TGTGCCAGCAGCCCGCGGACAGGCCTAGCGGGGGACTACAATGAGCAGTTCTTC.

J is TRBJ2-5 and V is TRBV24-1, with D possibly TRBD2 on 6 matching bases. Germline V gives CDR1 KGHDR, CDR2 SFDVKD. Trimming stripped 7 bases from V and 2 bases from J, with 13 bases between. This CDR3 is built from 14 residues. The CDR3 nucleotides are TGTGCCACCAGGGATAGCGGCAGACAAGAGACCCAGTACTTC. It translates to CATRDSGRQETQYF.

The chain combines TRBV20-1 with TRBJ2-5; D not resolved. The V gene's germline CDR1 is DFQATT and CDR2 SNEGSKA (reference sequence). CDR3 size: 12 residues. V shed 3 bases and J shed 6 bases, with 11 bases lying between them. The CDR3 loop reads CSASVEPQTQYF. CDR3 DNA: TGCAGTGCTAGTGTAGAGCCACAGACCCAGTACTTC.

The chain couples TRBV18 to TRBJ1-3; 7 nucleotides agree with TRBD1. The CDR3 extends over 16 amino acids. V was pared by 3 bases and J by 3 bases, with 8 bases of the junction left unmatched. Per germline, CDR1 KGHSH and CDR2 LQKENI. The CDR3 loop reads CASSPNGGGIGNTIYF. Written as DNA, the CDR3 is TGTGCCAGCTCACCTAATGGAGGGGGCATTGGAAACACCATATATTTT.

In this sample, this clone turned up a few times. This CDR3 is CASSYSWQGGQPQHF. The CDR3 coding sequence is TGTGCCAGCAGTTACTCGTGGCAGGGCGGTCAGCCCCAGCATTTT. This chain uses TRBV6-5 with TRBJ1-5; tentative D call: TRBD1 (5 bases). The CDR3 totals 15 residues. The ends were cut back, 0 bases at V and 6 bases at J, with 12 bases in the middle. CDR1 is MNHEY, CDR2 SVGAGI, per germline.

The V gene is TRBV11-2, the J gene TRBJ2-2; a weak D match, TRBD2 (7 bases). V dropped 5 bases and J dropped 1 base, with 14 bases sitting between them. Looked up from germline, CDR1 is SGHAT and CDR2 is FQNNGV. The CDR3 consists of 16 residues. CDR3 bases: TGTGCCAGCAGCGTCAGGGGAGGGCGGAACACCGGGGAGCTGTTTTTT. This gives the protein CASSVRGGRNTGELFF.

The genes are TRBV4-3 and TRBJ2-7; possibly TRBD1 for D (6 bases). The CDR3 is 17 residues long. Trimming left V 2 bases short and J 0 bases short, with 17 bases between. The germline CDR1 and CDR2 sequences are LGHNA and YSLEER. The CDR3 region is CASSQRLKRGSSYEQYF. In nucleotides, the CDR3 is TGCGCCAGCAGCCAAAGACTGAAAAGGGGGAGCTCCTACGAGCAGTACTTC.

This clone has only a few counts. The chain links TRBV4-1 to TRBJ2-7; TRBD2 matches at 13 bases. The ends lost 0 bases at V and 6 bases at J; junction bases unmatched: 5. The germline V gene has CDR1 MGHRA and CDR2 YSYEKL. CDR3 length equals 16 residues. The CDR3 DNA sequence: TGCGCCAGCAGCCAAGACCCACTAGCGGGAGGGTCCGAGCAGTACTTC. It is translated as CASSQDPLAGGSEQYF.

The V call is TRBV19, the J call TRBJ2-1; D is perhaps TRBD1 (6 bases). The CDR3 sequence is 14 residues long. Germline V gives CDR1 LNHDA, CDR2 SQIVND (reference sequence). Trimming took off 1 base at V and 4 bases at J, with 8 bases between the two ends. The CDR3 here is CASSIAGEYNEQFF. CDR3 nucleotides: TGTGCCAGTAGTATAGCAGGGGAATACAATGAGCAGTTCTTC.

This clone turned up a few times. The chain employs TRBV18 and TRBJ2-7; 11 bases are a match to TRBD1. From germline, CDR1 is KGHSH and CDR2 LQKENI. With 3 bases clipped from V and 0 bases from J, the junction kept 10 bases outside the gene matches. The CDR3 is made up of 18 amino acids. The CDR3 loop reads CASSPGTGGLRNSYEQYF. The CDR3 nucleotides read TGTGCCAGCTCACCCGGGACAGGGGGTCTTAGAAACTCCTACGAGCAGTACTTC.

The V call is TRBV11-2, the J call TRBJ2-7; maybe TRBD1 (5 bases). The CDR3 runs to 15 residues. V was pared by 5 bases and J by 2 bases, with 16 bases between. Germline CDR1 reads SGHAT; CDR2 reads FQNNGV. The CDR3 coding sequence is TGTGCCAGCAGCCTCGACAGCACACTAACCTACGAGCAGTACTTC. This codes for CASSLDSTLTYEQYF.

The chain recombines TRBV28 with TRBJ2-2, with 8 bases matching TRBD1. Per the germline V gene, CDR1 is MDHEN and CDR2 is SYDVKM. This CDR3 comprises 14 residues. V dropped 2 bases and J dropped 6; count of bases not matched to a gene: 2. The CDR3: CASSLVQGAGELFF. The CDR3 coding sequence is TGTGCCAGCAGTTTAGTACAGGGGGCCGGGGAGCTGTTTTTT.

The chain links TRBV5-4 to TRBJ2-3; 9 bases fit TRBD2. J lost 5 bases, V lost 3 bases, and 4 bases had no gene match. There are 14 residues in the CDR3. CDR1 and CDR2 from the germline V gene are SGHNT and YYREEE (reference sequence). The CDR3 loop is CASSSKLAGDTQYF. CDR3 DNA: TGTGCCAGCAGCTCGAAACTAGCGGGAGATACGCAGTATTTT.

V and J are TRBV5-1 and TRBJ1-1; D possibly corresponds to TRBD1 (6 bases). The CDR3 has 15 residues. V gave up 0 bases and J gave up 1 base, with 10 bases separating them. Germline V gives CDR1 SGHRS, CDR2 YFSETQ. The CDR3, as DNA: TGCGCCAGCAGCTTGGGGAGGACAGCGAACACTGAAGCTTTCTTT. It specifies CASSLGRTANTEAFF.

The J gene is TRBJ2-7, the V gene TRBV4-3, with 9 bases identical to TRBD2. V was pared by 0 bases and J by 2 bases, with 5 bases of the junction left unmatched. Germline V lookup: CDR1 LGHNA, CDR2 YSLEER. This CDR3 contains 16 residues. CDR3 DNA sequence: TGCGCCAGCAGCCAAGATAGGGCTAGCGGGACCTACGAGCAGTACTTC. It yields the protein CASSQDRASGTYEQYF.